This TCR beta chain appears in the sequencing data of a study of T cells after yellow fever vaccination. Findings and limits, study-wide: Reappearing after the booster were most of the clones from primary vaccination (roughly 95% CD4, 88% CD8). Only a small proportion of the clonotypes turned up in both the CD4 and the CD8 compartments, likely arising from convergent recombination. Contaminants from the bulk population, in the form of abundant clonotypes, could be found in FACS-sorted repertoires.

A universal primer site and UMIs were added as TCR cDNA was made by 5'RACE template switching. A single record per CDR3 protein comes from TCRdb applying MiXCR to the 5' RACE reads. The table records fewer than 500,000 distinct CDR3 sequences, about 17% of them present only once. Germline lookup yields CDR1 KGHDR and CDR2 SFDVKD. The CDR3 covers 15 residues. The trim removed 4 bases at V and 6 bases at J, leaving 6 bases unmatched. Concerning this clonotype: Its specificity is unknown.

The starting material was PBMCs, obtained before the yellow fever booster vaccination. The chain uses TRBV24-1 and TRBJ2-3, with TRBD1 matching over 10 bases. This clonotype was sampled from a man younger than 35 who received the YFV17D yellow fever vaccine. Here the CDR3 DNA reads TGTGCCACCAGTGACAGACAGGGGGCAAAGGATACGCAGTATTTT. Translation: CATSDRQGAKDTQYF.